The subject of this entry is one T cell receptor (beta chain). This receptor's antigen is unknown. The sample holds no much larger clone one base away, and base qualities are not on file. This entry is derived from a study of beta chain features in type 1 diabetes listed by TCRdb under 2018. With respect to the entire study: Patients and healthy donors did not differ in mean age, gender distribution, total cell number or subset yield. A total of roughly 100 million sorted cells were examined across all samples, and a strong correlation was observed between cell number per subset and RNA yield. In the study, recently diagnosed type 1 diabetes patients and matched healthy donors were compared on the TCRB repertoires of their sorted circulating CD4+ T cell subsets. Regulatory and stem cell-like memory subsets were isolated from only 8 patients and roughly 8 healthy donors, whereas naive and central memory subsets came from all 28 donors. The paper's findings and limits, for the study overall: Because small numbers of individuals were included in the HLA sub-analyses, any influence of HLA type on TCRB rearrangement was left unresolved. At VDJ recombination sites, patients with type 1 diabetes made fewer insertions and deleted more nucleotides, a pattern implying thymic rearrangement abnormalities. Sequencing cDNA rather than genomic DNA could over-represent highly expressing activated cells, although activation and CD3 levels did not differ between groups. In all four CD4+ subsets, TCRB CDR3 length was moderately but significantly shorter in type 1 diabetes patients. Shorter templates might have been favored by PCR, but patient and control samples were amplified and corrected together, so both groups would have been affected equally by any skew. Naive, central memory and regulatory TCRB repertoires appeared more similar among patients than among healthy donors.

Each donor gave one peripheral blood draw, roughly 0.12 L on average, collected into heparinised tubes. Using a panel that included CD45RO, CCR7, CD25, CD127, CD95 and CD27, naive, central memory, regulatory and stem cell-like memory CD4+ T cells were sorted on a BD FACSAria II. All sorted populations exceeded 95% purity. PBMCs were isolated immediately by Lymphoprep density gradient centrifugation and stained directly without culture. So that batch effects would be minimized, each experiment stained and sorted samples in pairs, pairing one healthy donor with one patient. The entire isolated RNA was reverse transcribed using the High Capacity cDNA Reverse Transcription Kit, and thus expressed TCRB transcripts were sequenced. Deep immunoSEQ sequencing was performed on naive, central memory and regulatory T cell samples, with an average of roughly 3.6 million total reads per sample. After sorted cells were lysed in RLT buffer, RNA was extracted with DNase-treated RNeasy Micro or Mini kits, with the choice depending on cell number. Each cell subset was processed separately to prevent cross-contamination, with patient and healthy donor samples processed together. The immunoSEQ multiplex PCR was used to amplify TCRB sequences from cDNA, yielding 87-bp fragments that span the CDR3 region. The amplicons were sequenced using the Illumina HiSeq platform. The authors processed their data as follows. Synthetic template baselines were used to correct PCR bias computationally, reads within Hamming distance 2 were collapsed, and singletons that could not be merged were discarded. Reads were aligned to IMGT to assign V, D and J genes, CDR3 length, and insertions or deletions at six rearrangement sites. Clonotype counts were normalized to sorted cell number within each subset before computing true diversity and Gini coefficients with the tcR R package. The overlap coefficient, calculated on TCRB nucleotide sequences, was used to measure repertoire sharing. Out-of-frame TCRB sequences from naive cells were analyzed to stand in for the pre-selection repertoire. In TCRdb, the immuneACCESS table is reduced to in-frame sequences with V and J assigned. These tables do not hold every clone; where another copy was compared, an unresolved V gene accounts for under half, and the others remain unexplained. V and J calls and clone size follow that table, whereas D and trimming were derived from the DNA. This sample holds 300,000 or so clones; about 14% were observed only once. About 0.015% of the sample belongs to the ten largest clones.

This TCR was recovered from a woman aged 18-30 years with type 1 diabetes. Sequencing was done on a sample of naive CD4+ T cells from blood. The sample's cell subset or site, from its label and the paper: true naive CD4+ T cells.

The CDR3 is CASSITARKNTEAFF. The sequence in DNA is TGTGCCAGTAGTATAACGGCCAGGAAGAACACTGAAGCTTTCTTT. Here the chain combines TRBV19 and TRBJ1-1, with the identity of the D gene unclear. The junction shows trimming of 2 bases on V and 1 base on J, plus 11 bases between the germline ends. Spanning cysteine to phenylalanine, the CDR3 consists of 15 amino acids. Only the CDR3 DNA is retained, 45 bases long and in frame from the first base. CDR1 and CDR2 were assigned from the germline V gene (reference sequence) as LNHDA and SQIVND.